Sequencing of this TCR beta chain was carried out in a study of cytomegalovirus exposure and HLA in healthy donors. 60 Vbeta and 13 Jbeta primers were used in PCR. The assay was immunoSEQ multiplex PCR, and TCRdb's table has in-frame clones only and misses some. The table shows roughly 130,000 clones, with approximately 72% occurring only once. The CDR3 is 16 residues long. In germline, CDR1 is LNHDA, CDR2 SQIVND (reference sequence). Trimming cost V 0 bases and J 6 bases, with 14 bases left between them. The material sequenced was PBMCs. This receptor was taken from a man younger than 30 in good health and CMV-seronegative. The chain has TRBV19 and TRBJ2-2; D might be TRBD1 (6 bases). The DNA for the CDR3 is TGTGCCAGTAGTATAGACAGGGGTAACATCGCCGGGGAGCTGTTTTTT. Protein product: CASSIDRGNIAGELFF.